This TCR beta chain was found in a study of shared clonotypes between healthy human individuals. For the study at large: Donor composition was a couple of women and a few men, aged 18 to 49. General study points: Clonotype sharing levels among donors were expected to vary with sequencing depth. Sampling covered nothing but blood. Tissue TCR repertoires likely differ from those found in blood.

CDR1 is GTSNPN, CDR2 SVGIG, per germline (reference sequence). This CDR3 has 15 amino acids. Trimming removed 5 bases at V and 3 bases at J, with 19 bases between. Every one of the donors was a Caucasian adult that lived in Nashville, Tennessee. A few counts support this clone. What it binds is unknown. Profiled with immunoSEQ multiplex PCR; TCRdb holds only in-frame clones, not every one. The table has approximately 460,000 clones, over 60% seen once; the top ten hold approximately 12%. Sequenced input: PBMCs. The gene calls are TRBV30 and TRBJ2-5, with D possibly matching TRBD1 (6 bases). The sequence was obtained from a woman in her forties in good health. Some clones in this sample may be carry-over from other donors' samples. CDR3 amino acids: CAWGRGTGNKETQYF. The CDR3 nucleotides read TGTGCCTGGGGCCGGGGAACAGGGAACAAAGAGACCCAGTACTTC.